This T cell receptor (beta chain) was observed in a study of ipilimumab plus nivolumab after autologous stem cell transplantation. Assay: immunoSEQ multiplex PCR; the TCRdb copy retains only in-frame clones and omits some. This table holds approximately 84,000 clones, 75% to 85% found once. This clonotype was obtained from a male donor with diffuse large B-cell lymphoma. The sequencing used PBMCs, collected in a trial of ipilimumab plus nivolumab as post-transplant consolidation.

CDR3 nucleotide sequence: TGTGCCAGCAGGCCTAGGAGGGGACAGGGATCTGGGGCCAACGTCCTGACTTTC. It specifies CASRPRRGQGSGANVLTF. This chain connects TRBV5-4 to TRBJ2-6; the match to TRBD1 covers 9 bases. CDR3 length: 18 residues. The V gene end was trimmed by 5 bases and the J gene end by 1 base; junction bases not matched to a gene: 10. Germline loops: CDR1 SGHNT, CDR2 YYREEE (reference sequence).